This TCR beta chain was identified during a study of blood T cell repertoires in COVID-19. For the study at large: Samples taken during acute and convalescent COVID-19 were collected in the United States, Italy and Spain. PBMCs, B-cell-depleted T cells, or T cells provided the cDNA or gDNA that made up the material.

Original handling: Estimates of nucleated cell counts were drawn from the amplification of reference gene primers. Profiling relied on immunoSEQ multiplex PCR, and the TCRdb table lists in-frame clones only, not all of them. V and J calls and clone size follow that table, whereas D and trimming were derived from the DNA. The profile covers some 80,000 clones, with roughly 90% appearing a single time and around a sixth taken by the ten largest. Germline V lookup: CDR1 SNHLY, CDR2 FYNNEI. The CDR3 sequence is 15 residues long. V dropped 4 bases and J dropped 0; count of bases not matched to a gene: 3. The V and J genes are TRBV2 and TRBJ1-5; 7 bases are a match to TRBD1. The receptor was isolated from a woman aged 80 or over with active or convalescent COVID-19. Sequencing was performed on peripheral blood. In nucleotides, the CDR3 is TGTGCCAGCAGTGTGAGGACAGGTAGCAATCAGCCCCAGCATTTT. It is translated as CASSVRTGSNQPQHF.